The present T cell receptor beta chain was sequenced within a study of CD8+ T cells in alopecia areata. For the study at large: Treatment comprised oral tofacitinib, 5 to 10 mg twice daily, in treated patients. Severity scoring for treated patients was based on the percentage of affected scalp area. Study-wide results and limits: Sequencing of scalp tissue also captures the resident alphabeta T cells of normal skin.

Sequencing used cDNA as its template, made by extracting RNA and reverse transcribing it. The table came from immunoSEQ multiplex PCR; TCRdb's copy has only in-frame clones and leaves some out. The table includes some 150,000 clones, approximately 85% detected once. This CDR3 has 13 residues. Per the germline V gene, CDR1 is MNHEY and CDR2 is SVGAGI. This clone has a single count. The antigen remains undetermined. Treatment meaning: oral pan-JAK inhibitor, 5-10 mg twice daily. This clonotype was sampled from a human donor with alopecia areata. This chain joins TRBV6-5 and TRBJ2-5; D gene ambiguous. The end of the DNA is better explained by TRBJ2-7, so the J call may be wrong. This specimen was CD8+ T cells sorted from blood, taken at week 4, from a patient treated with tofacitinib. Written as DNA, the CDR3 is TGTGCCAGCAGTTACTCGCCCCAATACGAGCAGTACTTC. Translating gives CASSYSPQYEQYF.